This T cell receptor beta chain was captured in a study of technical replicates of blood from a handful of donors. The CDR3 contains 14 residues. The germline gives CDR1 SGHRS, CDR2 YFSETQ. Between the trimmed V and J ends, which lost 0 bases and 2 bases, there was a span of 8 bases. Profiled with immunoSEQ multiplex PCR; TCRdb holds only in-frame clones, not every one. The sample consists of over 60,000 clones, 93% of them appearing once. This clone was detected only once. J is TRBJ1-1 and V is TRBV5-1; D possibly corresponds to TRBD1 (5 bases). The TCR comes from a human donor in good health. The sequencing input was T cells isolated from PBMCs. The CDR3 reads CASSLAGSNTEAFF. The CDR3 nucleotides are TGCGCCAGCAGCTTGGCAGGGTCCAACACTGAAGCTTTCTTT.